The clone carrying this T cell receptor (beta chain) appeared many times. Germline CDR1 reads LGHNT; CDR2 reads FRNRAP. Trimming removed 1 base from V and 7 bases from J; junction bases left unmatched: 1. The CDR3 consists of 14 residues. To make TCR beta libraries, researchers used iRepertoire HTBI primers and Arm-PCR of CDR3 regions. In the authors' workflow: Looking across samples, the authors found approximately 60 TRBV and some 15 TRBJ segments. One entry per CDR3 protein, called by TCRdb with MiXCR from the multiplex PCR reads. These V and J calls are TCRdb output, not the study's own analysis. The repertoire holds about 530,000 distinct CDR3 sequences, with 15% to 20% as singletons. Time point specified: newly diagnosed GD, antithyroid drugs for less than 3 months. RNA isolated from PBMCs was used to make the TCR library. The data originate from a study of regulatory T cells in long-lasting Graves disease.

This same sample was also taken into another study, of T cells in Graves' hyperthyroidism and ophthalmopathy.

The clonotype originates from a woman aged 40 to 65 with Graves disease. This specimen consisted of peripheral blood mononuclear cells (PBMCs), obtained at new diagnosis, from a patient treated with antithyroid drugs. The J gene is TRBJ1-3, the V gene TRBV12-5; TRBD1 aligns across 10 bases. The CDR3 DNA follows: TGTGCTAGTGGTTTGGGACAGGGGGCGAACACCATATATTTT. The encoded protein is CASGLGQGANTIYF. The full variable domain, with the rest looked up from reference TRBV12-5 and TRBJ1-3, is DARVTQTPRHKVTEMGQEVTMRCQPILGHNTVFWYRQTMMQGLELLAYFRNRAPLDDSGMPKDRFSAEMPDATLATLKIQPSEPRDSAVYFCASGLGQGANTIYFGEGSWLTVV.